There are many counts of the clone carrying this T cell receptor beta chain. V dropped 4 bases and J dropped 8 bases, with 15 bases sitting between them. The CDR3 is 14 residues long. The V gene's germline CDR1 is SGHRS and CDR2 YFSETQ. These data are taken from a study of blood T cell repertoires in COVID-19. Looking at the study overall: COVID-19 samples collected from the United States, Italy and Spain covered acute and convalescent phases.

Patients from Seattle were sampled longitudinally, starting during active infection. Per the original data handling: Amplified reference gene primers provided the basis for estimating nucleated cell counts. Sequencing used immunoSEQ multiplex PCR; TCRdb keeps in-frame clones, though not all of them. The V and J calls and clone size are taken from that table; D and trimming were inferred from the DNA. This table has about 350,000 clones, 75% to 90% appearing once. The sequenced sample consisted of peripheral blood. The receptor's source is a woman in her fifties or sixties with COVID-19, enrolled during active disease. This chain joins TRBV5-1 and TRBJ1-4; D might be TRBD1 (6 bases). CDR3 region: CASSTDSPGEKLFF. The CDR3, as DNA: TGCGCCAGCAGCACGGACAGCCCGGGGGAAAAACTGTTTTTT.